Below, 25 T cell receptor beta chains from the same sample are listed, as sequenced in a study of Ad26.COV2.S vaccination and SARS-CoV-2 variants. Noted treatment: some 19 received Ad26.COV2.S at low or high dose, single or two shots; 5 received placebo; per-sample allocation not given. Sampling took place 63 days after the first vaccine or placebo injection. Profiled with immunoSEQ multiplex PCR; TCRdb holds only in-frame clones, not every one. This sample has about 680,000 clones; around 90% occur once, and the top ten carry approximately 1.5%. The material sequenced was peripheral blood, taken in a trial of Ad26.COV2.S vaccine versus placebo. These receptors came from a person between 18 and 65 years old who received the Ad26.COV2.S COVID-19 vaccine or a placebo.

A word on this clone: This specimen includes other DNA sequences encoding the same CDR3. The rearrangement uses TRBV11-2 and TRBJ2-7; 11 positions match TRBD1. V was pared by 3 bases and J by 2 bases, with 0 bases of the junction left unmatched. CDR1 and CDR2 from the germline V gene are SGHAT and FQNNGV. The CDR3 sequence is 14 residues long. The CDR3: CASSLGQGAYEQYF. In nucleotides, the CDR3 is TGTGCCAGCAGCTTGGGACAGGGGGCCTACGAGCAGTACTTC.

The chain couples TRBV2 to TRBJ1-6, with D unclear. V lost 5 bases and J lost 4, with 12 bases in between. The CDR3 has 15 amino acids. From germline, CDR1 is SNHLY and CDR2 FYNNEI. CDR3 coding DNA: TGTGCCAGCAGTTCTCGGACCCTTTATAATTCACCCCTCCACTTT. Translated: CASSSRTLYNSPLHF.

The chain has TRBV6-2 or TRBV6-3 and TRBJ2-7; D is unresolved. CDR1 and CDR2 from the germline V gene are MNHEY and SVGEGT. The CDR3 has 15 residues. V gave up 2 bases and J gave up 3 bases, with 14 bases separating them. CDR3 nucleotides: TGTGCCAGCAGTTACGACTCCCGATCCGACTACGAGCAGTACTTC. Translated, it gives CASSYDSRSDYEQYF.

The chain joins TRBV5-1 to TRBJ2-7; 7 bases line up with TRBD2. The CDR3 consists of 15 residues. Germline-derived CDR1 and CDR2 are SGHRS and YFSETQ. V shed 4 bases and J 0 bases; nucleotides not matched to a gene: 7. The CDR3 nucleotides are TGCGCCAGCAGCATTCAGCGGGGCGCCTCCTACGAGCAGTACTTC. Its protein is CASSIQRGASYEQYF.

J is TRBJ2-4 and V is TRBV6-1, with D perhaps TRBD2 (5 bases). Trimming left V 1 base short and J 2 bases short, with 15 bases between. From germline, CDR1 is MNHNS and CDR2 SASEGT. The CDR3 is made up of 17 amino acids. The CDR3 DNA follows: TGTGCCAGCAGTGAAGGCTTTGCGAGGGCCACCAAAAACATTCAGTACTTC. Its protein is CASSEGFARATKNIQYF.

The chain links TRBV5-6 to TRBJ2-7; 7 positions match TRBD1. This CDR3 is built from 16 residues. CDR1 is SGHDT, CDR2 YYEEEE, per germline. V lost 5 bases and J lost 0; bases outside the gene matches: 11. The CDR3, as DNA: TGTGCCAGCAGAGCTGTGGGACAGATAAGCTCCTACGAGCAGTACTTC. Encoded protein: CASRAVGQISSYEQYF.

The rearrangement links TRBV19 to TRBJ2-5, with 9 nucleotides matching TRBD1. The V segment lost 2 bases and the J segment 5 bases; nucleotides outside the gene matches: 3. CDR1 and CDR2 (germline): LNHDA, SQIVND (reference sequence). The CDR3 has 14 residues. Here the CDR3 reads CASSIWTGAETQYF. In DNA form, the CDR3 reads TGTGCCAGTAGTATATGGACAGGGGCTGAGACCCAGTACTTC.

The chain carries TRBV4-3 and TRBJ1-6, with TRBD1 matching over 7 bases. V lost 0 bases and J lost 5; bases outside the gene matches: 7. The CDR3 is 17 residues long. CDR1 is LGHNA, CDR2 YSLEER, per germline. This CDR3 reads CASSQEAPGTDNSPLHF. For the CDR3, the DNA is TGCGCCAGCAGCCAAGAGGCCCCCGGGACAGATAATTCACCCCTCCACTTT.

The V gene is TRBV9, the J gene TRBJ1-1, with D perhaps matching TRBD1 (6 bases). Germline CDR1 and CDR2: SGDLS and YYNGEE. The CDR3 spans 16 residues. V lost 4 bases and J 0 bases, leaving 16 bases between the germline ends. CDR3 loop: CASSPGEGVVNTEAFF. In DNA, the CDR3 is TGTGCCAGCAGCCCAGGGGAGGGGGTGGTGAACACTGAAGCTTTCTTT.

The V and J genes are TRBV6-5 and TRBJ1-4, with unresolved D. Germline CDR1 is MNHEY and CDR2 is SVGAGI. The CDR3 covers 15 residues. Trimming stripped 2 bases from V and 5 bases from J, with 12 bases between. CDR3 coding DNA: TGTGCCAGCAGTTACCGCCCCTTCACCAATGAAAAACTGTTTTTT. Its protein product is CASSYRPFTNEKLFF.

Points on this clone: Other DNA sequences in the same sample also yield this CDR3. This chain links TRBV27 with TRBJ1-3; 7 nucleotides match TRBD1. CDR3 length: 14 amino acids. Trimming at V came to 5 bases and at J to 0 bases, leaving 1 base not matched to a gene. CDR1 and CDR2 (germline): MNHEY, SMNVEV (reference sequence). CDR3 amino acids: CASSRQGSGNTIYF. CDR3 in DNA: TGTGCCAGCAGTAGACAGGGCTCTGGAAACACCATATATTTT.

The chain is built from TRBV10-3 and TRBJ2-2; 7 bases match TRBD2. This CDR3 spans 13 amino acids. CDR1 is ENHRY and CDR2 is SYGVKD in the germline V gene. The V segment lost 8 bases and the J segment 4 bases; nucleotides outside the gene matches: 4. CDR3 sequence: CAIRTGGTGELFF. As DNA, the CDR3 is TGTGCCATCCGAACGGGGGGCACCGGGGAGCTGTTTTTT.

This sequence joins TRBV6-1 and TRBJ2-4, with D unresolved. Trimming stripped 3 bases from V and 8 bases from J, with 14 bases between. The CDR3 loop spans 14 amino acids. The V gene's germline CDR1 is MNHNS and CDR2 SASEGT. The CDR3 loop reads CASSDGLGKYIQYF. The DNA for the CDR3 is TGTGCCAGCAGTGACGGGCTTGGGAAATACATTCAGTACTTC.

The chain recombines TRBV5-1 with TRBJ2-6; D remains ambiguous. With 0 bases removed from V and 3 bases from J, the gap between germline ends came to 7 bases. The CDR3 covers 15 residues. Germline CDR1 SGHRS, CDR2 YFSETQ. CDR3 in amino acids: CASSLVVDGANVLTF. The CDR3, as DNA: TGCGCCAGCAGCTTGGTGGTAGATGGGGCCAACGTCCTGACTTTC.

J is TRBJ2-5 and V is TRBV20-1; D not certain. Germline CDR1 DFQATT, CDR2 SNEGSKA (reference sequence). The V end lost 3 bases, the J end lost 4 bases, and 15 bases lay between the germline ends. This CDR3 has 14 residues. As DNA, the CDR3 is TGCAGTGCTAGTCGCGATGATTTGAGAGAGACCCAGTACTTC. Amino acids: CSASRDDLRETQYF.

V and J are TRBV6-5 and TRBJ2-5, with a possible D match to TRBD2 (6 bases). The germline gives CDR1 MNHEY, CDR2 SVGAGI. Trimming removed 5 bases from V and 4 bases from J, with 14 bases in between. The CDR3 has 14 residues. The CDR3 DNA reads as TGTGCCAGCAGTAATGACGGGAGAGGAGAGACCCAGTACTTC. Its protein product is CASSNDGRGETQYF.

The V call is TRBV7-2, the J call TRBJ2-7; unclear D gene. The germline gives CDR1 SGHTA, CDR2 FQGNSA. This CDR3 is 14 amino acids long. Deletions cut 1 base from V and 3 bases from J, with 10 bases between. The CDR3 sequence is CASSLEASSYEQYF. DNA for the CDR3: TGTGCCAGCAGCTTAGAAGCCTCTAGCTACGAGCAGTACTTC.

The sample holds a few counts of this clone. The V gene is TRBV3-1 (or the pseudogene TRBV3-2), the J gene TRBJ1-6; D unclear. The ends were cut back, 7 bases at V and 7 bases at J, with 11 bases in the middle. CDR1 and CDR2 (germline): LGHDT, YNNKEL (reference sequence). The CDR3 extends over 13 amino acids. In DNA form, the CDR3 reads TGTGCCAGCAAGATAGCGACGAATTCACCCCTCCACTTT. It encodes CASKIATNSPLHF.

CDR3 amino acids: CASSRQSYEQYF. DNA for the CDR3: TGTGCCAGCAGTCGACAGTCCTACGAGCAGTACTTC. The J gene is TRBJ2-7, the V gene TRBV6-2 or TRBV6-3; a possible D gene is TRBD1 (5 bases). V lost 5 bases to trimming and J lost 1 base, with 6 bases between them. Germline CDR1 reads MNHEY; CDR2 reads SVGEGT. This CDR3 region has 12 residues.

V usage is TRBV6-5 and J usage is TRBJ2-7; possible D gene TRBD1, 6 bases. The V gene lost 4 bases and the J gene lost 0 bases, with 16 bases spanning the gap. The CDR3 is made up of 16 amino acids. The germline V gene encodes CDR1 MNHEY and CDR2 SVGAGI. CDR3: CASSSPHRGGSYEQYF. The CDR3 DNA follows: TGTGCCAGCAGTTCCCCCCATCGAGGGGGCTCCTACGAGCAGTACTTC.

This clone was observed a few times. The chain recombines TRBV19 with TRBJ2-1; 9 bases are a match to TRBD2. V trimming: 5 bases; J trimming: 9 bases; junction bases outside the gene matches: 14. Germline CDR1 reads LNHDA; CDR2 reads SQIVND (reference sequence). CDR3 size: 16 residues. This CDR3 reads CASSPGGLAKRREQFF. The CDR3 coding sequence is TGTGCCAGTAGTCCGGGGGGACTAGCTAAAAGGCGTGAGCAGTTCTTC.

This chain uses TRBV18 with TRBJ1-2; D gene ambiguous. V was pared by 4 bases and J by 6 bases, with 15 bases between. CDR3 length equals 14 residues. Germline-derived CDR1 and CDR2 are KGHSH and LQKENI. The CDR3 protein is CASSLWTETNGYTF. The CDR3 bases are TGTGCCAGCTCACTCTGGACGGAGACTAATGGCTACACCTTC.

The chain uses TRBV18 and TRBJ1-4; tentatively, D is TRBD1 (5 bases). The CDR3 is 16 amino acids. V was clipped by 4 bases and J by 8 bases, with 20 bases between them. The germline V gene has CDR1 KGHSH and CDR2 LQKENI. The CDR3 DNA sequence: TGTGCCAGCTCACGGAGTCAGGGAGGGAGTGGAGAAAAACTGTTTTTT. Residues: CASSRSQGGSGEKLFF.

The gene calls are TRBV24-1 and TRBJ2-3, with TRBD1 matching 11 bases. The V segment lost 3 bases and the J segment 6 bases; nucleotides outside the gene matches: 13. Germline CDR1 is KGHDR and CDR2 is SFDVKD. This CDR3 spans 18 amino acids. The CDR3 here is CATSDPRPGTGGVDTQYF. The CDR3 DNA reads TGTGCCACCAGTGATCCCCGCCCCGGGACAGGGGGAGTGGATACGCAGTATTTT.

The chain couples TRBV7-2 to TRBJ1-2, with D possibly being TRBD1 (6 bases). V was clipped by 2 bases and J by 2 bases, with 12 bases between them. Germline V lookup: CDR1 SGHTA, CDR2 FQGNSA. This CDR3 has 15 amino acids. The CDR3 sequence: CASSLTAGANYGYTF. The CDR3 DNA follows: TGTGCCAGCAGCTTAACCGCGGGGGCAAACTATGGCTACACCTTC.